The clone carrying this T cell receptor beta chain has at least ten counts. This record belongs to a study of response to subunit inactivated influenza vaccine. V dropped 5 bases and J dropped 2 bases, with 7 bases sitting between them. The germline V gene has CDR1 MNHEY and CDR2 SVGAGI. CDR3 size: 12 residues. TCRdb fed the RT-PCR reads into MiXCR, producing one record per CDR3 protein. In the table there are 800,000 to 1,000,000 distinct CDR3 sequences, about 20% of which are singletons. The V call is TRBV6-5, the J call TRBJ2-7; maybe TRBD2 (6 bases). The material was PBMCs from blood, obtained more than 4 days after vaccination. The receptor was derived from a man in his fifties who received an inactivated influenza vaccine. This chain's CDR3 is CASSGGAYEQYF. DNA of the CDR3: TGTGCCAGCAGTGGCGGGGCCTACGAGCAGTACTTC.